This T cell receptor beta chain was recorded in a study of T cells after yellow fever vaccination (dated by TCRdb to about 2019). Describing the broader study: Libraries from fractions with low cell numbers were prepared with the SMART-Seq v4 Ultra Low Input RNA kit. Bulk TCR alpha and beta repertoires were sequenced longitudinally to track T-cell clones before and after primary and booster YFV17D yellow fever vaccination. Two healthy male donors made up the cohort, one aged 18 to 30 years and the other aged 30 to 40 years. Blood was collected at multiple timepoints before and after primary and secondary immunization, and bulk PBMC replicates and cell subsets were isolated.

This clonotype was seen at least ten times. No much larger clone exists at a distance of one base, and base qualities are not known. The CDR3 sequence holds 15 residues, the cysteine and phenylalanine included. Of the read, only the CDR3 DNA is kept; its 45 bases are in frame from base 1. From V the trimming removes 0 bases and from J it removes 4 bases, while the gene matches leave 0 bases of the junction unaccounted for. The germline V gene supplies CDR1 MNHNS and CDR2 SASEGT. The treatment or condition label here, explained by the study, means: live attenuated yellow fever vaccine strain. PBMCs were isolated from peripheral blood using a standard Ficoll-Paque protocol. Epitope-specific CD8 T cells were sorted using a dextramer loaded with the yellow fever NS4B epitope peptide, with anti-CD3 and anti-CD8 staining. TriZol was used to extract RNA from bulk PBMCs, CD4 and CD8 fractions, and dextramer-positive and dextramer-negative fractions.

TCR cDNA was synthesized by 5'RACE template switching, which introduced a universal primer site and unique molecular identifiers. Priming for cDNA synthesis came from both the TCR alpha and TCR beta constant segments. Library amplification involved two PCR steps, and the second step added sample barcodes and sequencing adapters. Sequencing of the libraries was done on either Illumina HiSeq 2500 (2x100 bp) or NovaSeq (2x150 bp). The study's processing was this. Demultiplexing of reads and collapsing into UMI consensus sequences were performed with MIGEC, and V(D)J alignment was carried out with MiXCR. Vaccine-responding clonotypes were defined with edgeR using replicate PBMC samples, requiring FDR below 0.01 and a log2 fold change above 5 up to day 15. Each bulk clonotype received a CD4 or CD8 identity based on whether the sequenced CD4 or CD8 repertoire contained that clonotype at higher abundance. Clonotypes enriched at least 10-fold in dextramer-positive over dextramer-negative fractions were defined as NS4B-specific, and CD4-biased clonotypes were excluded. The public reads were quality trimmed at Q25 with fastp and then assembled into clones with MiXCR by TCRdb, keeping productive beta chains. Under each unique CDR3 protein, matching rows form one entry showing the most common genes and DNA. The V and J calls, along with clone size, are taken from TCRdb and not from the paper's own processing. This sample lists about 45,000 distinct CDR3 sequences; 6.8% were detected once. The top ten clonotypes cover roughly 15% of the sample.

Beyond this particular receptor, the publication reports: A small share of clonotypes was detected in both CD4 and CD8 compartments, with the overlap likely arising from convergent recombination. The secondary T-cell response was found to be weaker but faster than the primary response, with a peak reached on day 5 rather than on day 15. Only a couple of donors were included in the study, so the extent to which the findings can be generalized is limited. Computational filtering was required because FACS-sorted repertoires could contain abundant contaminating clonotypes from the bulk population. Most clones expanded after primary vaccination (approximately 97% of CD4 and 70% to 90% of CD8) were re-detected after the booster, suggesting that broad memory maintenance occurred.

Sequenced material: CD8+ T cells not binding an NS4B(214-222) dextramer, sorted from PBMCs, taken 45 days after the yellow fever booster vaccination. The sample's cell subset or site label, decoded: NS4B epitope dextramer-negative CD8 T cells. This clonotype was obtained from a young man who received the YFV17D yellow fever vaccine. The chain is assembled from TRBV6-1 and TRBJ2-2, with TRBD2 matching 9 junction bases. The DNA sequence reads TGTGCCAGCAGTGAAGCTAGCGGGAGCACCGGGGAGCTGTTTTTT. Translated, it reads CASSEASGSTGELFF.